This T cell receptor beta chain was captured in a study of shared clonotypes between healthy human individuals. About the study: Per donor, three plates held CD4 naive cells, three held CD4 memory, two held CD8 naive and one held CD8 memory.

The CDR3 sequence is 13 residues long. The ends lost 2 bases at V and 4 bases at J; junction bases unmatched: 2. Per the germline V gene, CDR1 is SGHNT and CDR2 is YYREEE (reference sequence). Study-wide results and limits: Relative to clonotypes present in all four donors, those not shared had lower generation probabilities.

This clone was seen repeatedly, ten times or more. The antigen remains unidentified. A CD45RA+ naive subset and a CD45RA-negative memory subset were split from CD4+ cells. The authors' processing: Junction-only sequences produced by ImmunoSEQ had no quality scores, so filtering differed. This table comes from immunoSEQ multiplex PCR, and its TCRdb copy is limited to in-frame clones, with some not included. That table gives V, J and clone size, and the DNA gave D and trimming. The sample carries about 1 million clones, more than 65% recorded once. The source of this sequence is a man aged 18 to 35 in good health. The chain couples TRBV5-4 to TRBJ1-2, with 7 bases identical to TRBD1. Sequencing was done on a sample of memory CD4+ T cells sorted from blood. The subset was: CD45RA-negative fraction. CDR3 in DNA: TGTGCCAGCAGCTTACAGGGGACCTATGGCTACACCTTC. This gives the protein CASSLQGTYGYTF.